This T cell receptor (beta chain) is drawn from a study of shared clonotypes between healthy human individuals. Overall study: Aged between 18 and 49, the donors were two women and a few men. Study-level results: Non-shared clonotypes had lower generation probabilities than clonotypes shared by all four sorted-subset donors.

Per germline, CDR1 SGHTA and CDR2 FQGTGA. Germline trimming cut 0 bases from V and 5 bases from J; bases unmatched to any gene: 5. This CDR3 has 16 amino acids. The naive CD8 population came from CD45RO-negative cells selected for CCR7, without terminally differentiated effector memory CD45RA+ cells. In the study's own analysis: ImmunoSEQ gave junction-only sequences without quality scores, so filtering differed. The assay was immunoSEQ multiplex PCR, and TCRdb's table has in-frame clones only and misses some. V, J and clone size are taken as reported in that table, and D and trimming were inferred from the DNA itself. The table has approximately 1.9 million clones, 85% to 95% seen once. As for this clone: Its antigen is currently unknown.

This sequence joins TRBV7-3 and TRBJ2-5, with TRBD2 matching over 11 bases. The source material was naive CD8+ T cells from PBMCs. The TCR comes from a man aged 18 to 30 in good health. Some clones in this sample may be carry-over from other donors' samples. CDR3 residues: CASSLTTSGSFETQYF. The CDR3 bases are TGTGCCAGCAGCTTAACAACTAGCGGGAGTTTTGAGACCCAGTACTTC. Supplemented by reference TRBV7-3 and TRBJ2-5, the full variable domain reads GAGVSQTPSNKVTEKGKYVELRCDPISGHTALYWYRQSLGQGPEFLIYFQGTGAADDSGLPNDRFFAVRPEGSVSTLKIQRTERGDSAVYLCASSLTTSGSFETQYFGPGTRLLVL.